This T cell receptor beta chain was captured in a study of CD8 T cells in ankylosing spondylitis. Study-level findings and limits: Disease-associated clones were reportedly significantly overrepresented in matched ankylosing spondylitis synovial fluid. About 8 highly homologous variants made up a TCR beta motif, and this motif appeared characteristic of ankylosing spondylitis blood. In the blood and synovial fluid of reactive arthritis, some motif variants had been previously reported.

TCRdb independently ran MiXCR on the 5' RACE reads; one entry per CDR3 protein. The top ten clones hold approximately 5.5% of a sample with just under 95,000 distinct CDR3 sequences, roughly 10% of them seen once. The CDR3 length is 16 residues. The V end lost 0 bases, the J end lost 7 bases, and 16 bases lay between the germline ends. Germline CDR1 reads LGHNA; CDR2 reads YNFKEQ. This clonotype was seen a few times. Antigen: not known. The source is a male donor with ankylosing spondylitis or in good health (not recorded which). The sample was blood, either unsorted or a sorted T cell fraction (not recorded which). The chain uses TRBV4-2 and TRBJ1-3, with D hard to call. The CDR3 bases are TGTGCCAGCAGCCAAGAAGGAGGTCGGTTCGGTAACACCATATATTTT. Amino acids: CASSQEGGRFGNTIYF.